Listed here are 20 T cell receptor beta chains from one sample, sequenced in a study of blood T cells in healthy people across ages (dated by TCRdb to the mid-2010s). Receptor amplification or capture employed 5' RACE. Data came from an Illumina HiSeq 2500. A second PCR of about 6 to 12 cycles was performed with a sample-barcoded 5' primer and a J-beta primer mix. In TCRdb, the public reads were trimmed at Q25 with fastp and aligned with MiXCR, with productive beta chains retained. All rows with the same CDR3 protein become a single entry with the most common DNA and genes. The table for this sample lists about 800,000 distinct CDR3 sequences; 20% to 25% of them were counted only once. Around 3.6% of the sample goes to the ten largest clones. This sample was also put to use in a study of T cells of mothers and their children.

Sequences were obtained from blood. The receptors shown here come from a boy aged 5-17 years in good health.

The CDR3 region is CASSEGLSPDTQYF. CDR3 in DNA: TGCGCCAGCAGCGAGGGACTTTCCCCAGATACGCAGTATTTT. The chain uses TRBV5-1 and TRBJ2-3; D might be TRBD2 (6 bases). There are 14 residues in the CDR3. Trimming took off 4 bases at V and 4 bases at J, with 13 bases between the two ends. CDR1 is SGHRS and CDR2 is YFSETQ in the germline V gene. The full variable domain, in which reference TRBV5-1 and TRBJ2-3 provide the parts outside the CDR3, is KAGVTQTPRYLIKTRGQQVTLSCSPISGHRSVSWYQQTPGQGLQFLFEYFSETQRNKGNFPGRFSGRQFSNSRSEMNVSTLELGDSALYLCASSEGLSPDTQYFGPGTRLTVL.

V is TRBV20-1 and J is TRBJ1-1; the D gene is possibly TRBD1 (6 bases). V lost 5 bases and J lost 11, with 15 bases in between. Germline V lookup: CDR1 DFQATT, CDR2 SNEGSKA (reference sequence). There are 11 residues in the CDR3. This CDR3 reads CSAPRGGGAFF. The DNA of the CDR3 is TGCAGTGCTCCCAGGGGTGGCGGGGCTTTCTTT.

The genes are TRBV28 and TRBJ1-2; TRBD1 agrees at 7 bases. The V segment lost 7 bases and the J segment 10 bases; nucleotides outside the gene matches: 15. The CDR3 covers 14 residues. Germline lookup yields CDR1 MDHEN and CDR2 SYDVKM. The CDR3 is CASTGQATRTAYTF. CDR3 in DNA: TGTGCCAGCACCGGACAGGCTACCAGAACCGCCTACACCTTC.

This clonotype was observed at least ten times. The V call is TRBV21-1, the J call TRBJ2-7; the D segment call TRBD1 is taken from the table without a DNA check. TRBV21-1 is a pseudogene segment. The CDR3 has 12 residues. The CDR3, as DNA: TGTGCCAGCAGCGGGGGGGGCTACGAGCAGTACTTC. Protein product: CASSGGGYEQYF.

This clonotype occurred a few times. The chain has TRBV6-5 and TRBJ2-5; D unresolved. With the DNA end fitting TRBJ2-7 better, the J assignment may be wrong. The CDR3 is made up of 13 amino acids. Germline V gene sequence: CDR1 MNHEY, CDR2 SVGAGI. The CDR3 spells CASRLTTAYEQYF. CDR3 sequence (DNA): TGTGCCAGCAGGTTAACGACTGCGTACGAGCAGTACTTC.

This sequence joins TRBV20-1 and TRBJ1-5; no clear D gene. V was pared by 2 bases and J by 5 bases, with 13 bases between. The CDR3 consists of 14 residues. Germline-derived CDR1 and CDR2 are DFQATT and SNEGSKA (reference sequence). CDR3 loop: CSARRQDPDQPQHF. CDR3 DNA: TGCAGTGCTAGACGTCAAGATCCAGATCAGCCCCAGCATTTT.

This chain uses TRBV4-3 with TRBJ1-5; the match to TRBD1 covers 7 bases. This CDR3 contains 15 residues. CDR1 and CDR2 (germline): LGHNA, YSLEER. V dropped 0 bases and J dropped 7; count of bases not matched to a gene: 6. The CDR3 here is CASSQDRVRGQPQHF. CDR3 sequence (DNA): TGCGCCAGCAGCCAAGATAGGGTCAGGGGGCAGCCCCAGCATTTT.

Comments on this clonotype: A read error may produce the germline difference seen at one junction end. The chain recombines TRBV3-1 with TRBJ2-4, with 10 bases fitting TRBD1. The CDR3 has 14 residues. The germline gives CDR1 LGHDT, CDR2 YNNKEL (reference sequence). The CDR3 is CASSQEYLDRGSHF. The CDR3 DNA is TGTGCCAGCAGCCAAGAATATTTGGACAGGGGGAGCCACTTC.

V gene TRBV20-1 combines with J gene TRBJ1-2, with D unclear. The CDR3 runs 12 residues. Germline CDR1 and CDR2: DFQATT and SNEGSKA (reference sequence). V dropped 7 bases and J dropped 0 bases, with 9 bases sitting between them. CDR3 coding DNA: TGCAGTGTAGCAGGAGCTAACTATGGCTACACCTTC. Its protein is CSVAGANYGYTF.

This clonotype occurred a few times. The J gene is TRBJ2-1, the V gene TRBV11-2; 9 nucleotides line up with TRBD1. From germline, CDR1 is SGHAT and CDR2 FQNNGV. With 5 bases clipped from V and 5 bases from J, the junction kept 7 bases outside the gene matches. The CDR3 runs 15 residues. DNA of the CDR3: TGTGCCAGCAGCCAAAACAGGGGGCTCGACAATGAGCAGTTCTTC. It specifies CASSQNRGLDNEQFF.

This clonotype has a handful of counts. This chain links TRBV20-1 with TRBJ2-3, with 10 bases identical to TRBD2. V lost 5 bases and J lost 4; bases outside the gene matches: 6. There are 14 residues in the CDR3. Germline-derived CDR1 and CDR2 are DFQATT and SNEGSKA (reference sequence). DNA of the CDR3: TGCAGTGCTCCCCCTAGCGGGGGCCCAGATACGCAGTATTTT. It encodes CSAPPSGGPDTQYF.

The CDR3 DNA reads as TGCAGTGCTAGAGGTGCCTCAGGGGGTACCACTGAAGCTTTCTTT. Protein sequence: CSARGASGGTTEAFF. The chain links TRBV20-1 to TRBJ1-1, with 7 positions matching TRBD1. This CDR3 is 15 amino acids long. With V trimmed by 1 base and J by 4 bases, 9 bases remained unmatched. The germline V gene encodes CDR1 DFQATT and CDR2 SNEGSKA (reference sequence).

The gene calls are TRBV3-1 and TRBJ1-2; the D is unclear. The germline V and J ends were trimmed by 2 bases and 7 bases, with 17 bases remaining between them. This CDR3 is built from 15 residues. The V gene's germline CDR1 is LGHDT and CDR2 YNNKEL (reference sequence). The CDR3 sequence is CASSQFTGPGIGYTF. The CDR3 DNA is TGTGCCAGCAGCCAATTTACCGGTCCTGGCATTGGCTACACCTTC.

This clonotype was observed a handful of times. This chain uses TRBV19 with TRBJ2-4; a weak D match, TRBD1 (6 bases). Trimming took 3 bases from V and 9 from J, leaving 15 bases between them. Germline CDR1 reads LNHDA; CDR2 reads SQIVND (reference sequence). The CDR3 consists of 14 residues. Here the CDR3 reads CASSMAGADGIQYF. The CDR3 DNA reads TGTGCCAGTAGTATGGCAGGGGCAGATGGCATTCAGTACTTC. The variable domain in full, with the rest retrieved from reference TRBV19 and TRBJ2-4, is DGGITQSPKYLFRKEGQNVTLSCEQNLNHDAMYWYRQDPGQGLRLIYYSQIVNDFQKGDIAEGYSVSREKKESFPLTVTSAQKNPTAFYLCASSMAGADGIQYFGAGTRLSVL.

This chain links TRBV28 with TRBJ2-1, with TRBD1 matching 10 bases. The CDR3 is 14 residues long. Trimming cost V 6 bases and J 6 bases; bases outside gene matches: 5. Germline V gives CDR1 MDHEN, CDR2 SYDVKM. CDR3 protein: CASRVGTGANEQFF. CDR3 DNA: TGTGCCAGCAGAGTAGGGACAGGGGCCAATGAGCAGTTCTTC.

This clonotype was picked up a small number of times. The chain recombines TRBV3-1 with TRBJ1-2; D might be TRBD1 (6 bases). Germline CDR1 reads LGHDT; CDR2 reads YNNKEL (reference sequence). The CDR3 loop spans 16 amino acids. V was clipped by 1 base and J by 4 bases, with 16 bases between them. CDR3 in DNA: TGTGCCAGCAGCCAAGGGGCAGGGGAAAGGAGCTATGGCTACACCTTC. Protein sequence: CASSQGAGERSYGYTF.

The J gene is TRBJ2-7, the V gene TRBV20-1; TRBD2 matches 9 bases. The CDR3 covers 15 residues. CDR1 is DFQATT, CDR2 SNEGSKA, per germline (reference sequence). V lost 0 bases, J lost 0 bases, and 3 bases stayed unmatched. This CDR3 reads CSARDLAGVSYEQYF. Here the CDR3 DNA reads TGCAGTGCTAGAGATTTAGCGGGAGTCTCCTACGAGCAGTACTTC.

This clonotype has only a few counts. CDR3 in amino acids: CASSSQLAGGHLGVEQFF. The CDR3 coding sequence is TGTGCCAGCAGTTCACAACTAGCGGGGGGCCATCTGGGGGTAGAGCAGTTCTTC. The rearrangement joins TRBV28 to TRBJ2-1; 12 nucleotides line up with TRBD2. The CDR3 is 18 residues long. The germline CDR1 and CDR2 sequences are MDHEN and SYDVKM. V shed 4 bases and J 10 bases; nucleotides not matched to a gene: 17.

The chain carries TRBV10-2 and TRBJ2-3; unclear D gene. The ends were cut back, 0 bases at V and 3 bases at J, with 28 bases in the middle. This CDR3 has 21 amino acids. CDR1 WSHSY and CDR2 SAAADI come from the germline V gene. The CDR3 DNA sequence: TGCGCCAGCAGTGAGTCGATCAGCAGGCTGGAGAGCCATGGTGGTACAGATACGCAGTATTTT. The encoded protein is CASSESISRLESHGGTDTQYF.

The rearrangement uses TRBV6-5 and TRBJ2-5; D may correspond to TRBD1 or TRBD2 (7 bases each). CDR3 size: 15 residues. Germline loops: CDR1 MNHEY, CDR2 SVGAGI. V was clipped by 1 base and J by 4 bases, with 13 bases between them. CDR3 nucleotide sequence: TGTGCCAGCAGTTACTATCAGGGGGGGCGAGAGACCCAGTACTTC. As protein: CASSYYQGGRETQYF.